Detailed here is one TCR beta chain. The data are from a study of siplizumab effects on memory and regulatory T cells. CDR3 length: 14 amino acids. V shed 4 bases and J shed 1 base, with 9 bases lying between them. Germline V lookup: CDR1 MRHNA, CDR2 SNTAGT. Profiled with immunoSEQ multiplex PCR; TCRdb holds only in-frame clones, not every one. Of about 50,000 clones in the sample, about 97% are singletons; the top ten hold 0.55% to 0.65%. The receptor's source is a human donor in good health. Material: naive CD4+ T cells sorted from blood. The chain employs TRBV6-4 and TRBJ2-3, with D hard to call. The CDR3: CASSAFDRTDTQYF. The DNA for the CDR3 is TGTGCCAGCAGTGCGTTCGACCGCACAGATACGCAGTATTTT.